This TCR beta chain is from a study of T cell responses to AZD1222 COVID-19 vaccine. Regarding the study as a whole: Repertoire samples came only from after the peak T cell response. Spike-specific TCR breadth rose after two AZD1222 doses, and depth rose as well.

Concerning this clone itself: Its antigen is undetermined.

The ends were cut back, 0 bases at V and 3 bases at J, with 10 bases in the middle. The CDR3 runs to 15 residues. Germline V CDR1 and CDR2: SGHRS, YFSETQ. TCRdb's copy holds only in-frame clones and misses some; the assay was immunoSEQ multiplex PCR. The sample holds some 160,000 clones, around 94% seen once. Material: peripheral blood, obtained on day 0 of AZD1222 vaccination. This receptor was obtained from an adult in good health. The chain carries TRBV5-1 and TRBJ2-1; D is unclear. CDR3 bases: TGCGCCAGCAGCTTGGCACCTGCGGACTACAATGAGCAGTTCTTC. Its protein product is CASSLAPADYNEQFF.